This TCR beta chain was recovered during a study of blood T cell repertoires in COVID-19. The wider study: The origin of the acute and convalescent COVID-19 samples was the United States, Italy and Spain. Sample material is recorded as cDNA or gDNA derived from T cells, B-cell-depleted T cells, or PBMCs.

The authors' processing: Reference gene primer amplification yielded estimated nucleated cell counts. Using immunoSEQ multiplex PCR, the repertoire was profiled, and TCRdb retains in-frame clones only, with some absent. Clone size and V and J calls were adopted from that table, with D and trimming inferred from the DNA. The sample includes 75,000 to 100,000 clones, about 86% seen only once; the top ten take roughly 20%. CDR1 SNHLY and CDR2 FYNNEI come from the germline V gene. The CDR3 spans 16 residues. Trimming at V came to 6 bases and at J to 1 base, leaving 5 bases not matched to a gene. Sequenced input: peripheral blood. The chain links TRBV2 to TRBJ2-2; 10 nucleotides align to TRBD2. This sequence was found in a woman aged 80 or older with acute or convalescent COVID-19. CDR3 in amino acids: CASRGLAGENTGELFF. The CDR3 bases are TGTGCCAGCAGGGGCCTAGCGGGGGAGAACACCGGGGAGCTGTTTTTT.